The 31 T cell receptor beta chains below come from one sample, sequenced in a study of a mutant IDH1 vaccine in newly diagnosed glioma. The protocol was immunoSEQ multiplex PCR, while the TCRdb copy is restricted to in-frame clones and leaves out a portion. The sample shows 85,000 to 100,000 clones, 80% of them seen only once. As for time point: baseline, week 1 (first vaccination visit). Sample treatment: pre-vaccination baseline after standard-of-care therapy. The sequenced sample was PBMCs, obtained from a glioma patient treated with radiotherapy, temozolomide or both. Receptors were obtained from a middle-aged man with glioma.

V is TRBV11-2 and J is TRBJ2-7; 7 bases align to TRBD2. J was trimmed by 3 bases and V by 5 bases; bases with no gene match: 13. The CDR3 is made up of 16 amino acids. Germline loops: CDR1 SGHAT, CDR2 FQNNGV. The CDR3 nucleotides read TGTGCCAGCAGCCCGTTAGAGCGGGATCTTAACTACGAGCAGTACTTC. Encoded protein: CASSPLERDLNYEQYF.

The rearrangement uses TRBV11-2 and TRBJ2-7, with 13 nucleotides matching TRBD2. The CDR3 spans 18 residues. After removal of 2 bases from V and 6 bases from J, the junction contained 13 bases not matched to a gene. Germline loops: CDR1 SGHAT, CDR2 FQNNGV. CDR3 DNA sequence: TGTGCCAGCAGCTTATACAGCCTCGGGACTAGCGGGGAGCGCGAGCAGTACTTC. Protein product: CASSLYSLGTSGEREQYF.

This sequence joins TRBV6-4 and TRBJ2-3, with 10 bases lining up with TRBD2. The germline V gene encodes CDR1 MRHNA and CDR2 SNTAGT. The length of the CDR3 is 16 residues. V was pared by 6 bases and J by 2 bases, with 8 bases of the junction left unmatched. The CDR3 protein is CASSTLLAGTTDTQYF. DNA of the CDR3: TGTGCCAGCAGCACTTTACTAGCGGGGACCACAGATACGCAGTATTTT.

V gene TRBV30 combines with J gene TRBJ1-5; weak D call: TRBD1 (5 bases). The CDR3 extends over 14 amino acids. CDR1 and CDR2 from the germline V gene are GTSNPN and SVGIG (reference sequence). V was cut by 0 bases and J by 3 bases, with 9 bases left in between. CDR3 sequence reads: CAWSVSGYNQPQHF. CDR3 DNA: TGTGCCTGGAGTGTTTCAGGGTACAATCAGCCCCAGCATTTT.

The chain recombines TRBV9 with TRBJ2-2, with a possible D match to TRBD2 (5 bases). CDR3 length: 14 amino acids. The germline V and J ends were trimmed by 2 bases and 5 bases, with 10 bases remaining between them. Germline V gives CDR1 SGDLS, CDR2 YYNGEE. The CDR3 DNA sequence: TGTGCCAGCAGCGTTGAGGGTGGTACCGGGGAGCTGTTTTTT. Translation: CASSVEGGTGELFF. The whole variable domain, filled in from reference TRBV9 and TRBJ2-2, reads DSGVTQTPKHLITATGQRVTLRCSPRSGDLSVYWYQQSLDQGLQFLIQYYNGEERAKGNILERFSAQQFPDLHSELNLSSLELGDSALYFCASSVEGGTGELFFGEGSRLTVL.

The chain joins TRBV28 to TRBJ1-5, with D possibly TRBD1 on 5 matching bases. Deletions cut 6 bases from V and 8 bases from J, with 23 bases between. CDR1 and CDR2 from the germline V gene are MDHEN and SYDVKM. The CDR3 covers 16 residues. CDR3 residues: CASSNHLAGGREPQHF. Here the CDR3 DNA reads TGTGCCAGCAGCAATCACTTAGCGGGGGGTAGGGAGCCCCAGCATTTT.

The chain uses TRBV5-6 and TRBJ2-3; 8 bases match TRBD2. This CDR3 contains 13 residues. Germline V gene lookup returns CDR1 SGHDT and CDR2 YYEEEE. J gave up 8 bases and V 0 bases, and 2 bases lay outside the gene matches. The CDR3 DNA reads TGTGCCAGCAGCTTGGCCGGGGGGGCTACGCAGTATTTT. This sequence encodes CASSLAGGATQYF.

This chain joins TRBV10-2 and TRBJ2-7, with no clear D. The CDR3 contains 11 residues. With 3 bases removed from V and 7 bases from J, the gap between germline ends came to 7 bases. Germline V CDR1 and CDR2: WSHSY, SAAADI. CDR3 protein: CASSDPREQYF. CDR3 DNA: TGCGCCAGCAGTGACCCCCGGGAGCAGTACTTC.

J is TRBJ1-1 and V is TRBV19, with TRBD1 identical over 10 bases. The germline CDR1 and CDR2 sequences are LNHDA and SQIVND (reference sequence). V gave up 5 bases and J gave up 6 bases; unmatched junction bases: 6. This CDR3 comprises 14 residues. CDR3 sequence (DNA): TGTGCCAGTAGTGTTACGACAGGGGGCTCTGAAGCTTTCTTT. Encoded protein: CASSVTTGGSEAFF. The full variable domain, completed using reference TRBV19 and TRBJ1-1, is DGGITQSPKYLFRKEGQNVTLSCEQNLNHDAMYWYRQDPGQGLRLIYYSQIVNDFQKGDIAEGYSVSREKKESFPLTVTSAQKNPTAFYLCASSVTTGGSEAFFGQGTRLTVV.

This rearrangement joins TRBV19 to TRBJ1-5, with D unresolved. The CDR3 has 15 residues. Trimming took off 9 bases at V and 3 bases at J, with 18 bases between the two ends. CDR1 is LNHDA, CDR2 SQIVND, per germline (reference sequence). DNA for the CDR3: TGTGCCAGCCTCTCCATCGAGGGTGACAATCAGCCCCAGCATTTT. Its translation is CASLSIEGDNQPQHF.

The rearrangement links TRBV5-8 to TRBJ2-6; a weak D match, TRBD1 (6 bases). The V and J ends lost 2 bases and 4 bases respectively, with 10 bases between them. CDR1 and CDR2 from the germline V gene are SGHTS and YDEGEE. The CDR3 has 15 amino acids. The CDR3 spells CASSLTGRGANVLTF. The CDR3 DNA reads TGTGCCAGCAGCTTAACAGGGCGAGGGGCCAACGTCCTGACTTTC.

In this sample, this clone turned up once. The chain combines TRBV30 with TRBJ1-3; the match to TRBD1 covers 8 bases. CDR1 GTSNPN and CDR2 SVGIG come from the germline V gene (reference sequence). The CDR3 has 14 residues. The junction had 3 bases not matched to a gene; V was cut back by 3 bases and J by 2 bases. CDR3 region: CAWRPGQAGNTIYF. DNA for the CDR3: TGTGCCTGGAGACCGGGACAGGCTGGAAACACCATATATTTT.

The V call is TRBV30, the J call TRBJ2-2; D not certain. Per germline, CDR1 GTSNPN and CDR2 SVGIG (reference sequence). The CDR3 is 13 amino acids. V dropped 7 bases and J dropped 2 bases, with 11 bases sitting between them. This CDR3 is CALRIGNTGELFF. The CDR3 coding sequence is TGTGCCTTACGTATCGGCAACACCGGGGAGCTGTTTTTT.

Only a few counts were recorded for this clone. The V gene is TRBV5-1, the J gene TRBJ1-1, with D hard to call. Trimming took off 0 bases at V and 1 base at J, with 10 bases between the two ends. Germline V gene lookup returns CDR1 SGHRS and CDR2 YFSETQ. The length of the CDR3 is 15 residues. The chain's CDR3 is CASSLDWASNTEAFF. In DNA, the CDR3 is TGCGCCAGCAGCTTGGATTGGGCTTCGAACACTGAAGCTTTCTTT.

The V gene is TRBV10-2, the J gene TRBJ1-4; maybe TRBD1 (5 bases). Trimming removed 6 bases at V and 4 bases at J, with 15 bases between. Germline CDR1 and CDR2: WSHSY and SAAADI. The CDR3 is made up of 15 amino acids. The CDR3 sequence is CASRRSRGNNEKLFF. CDR3 nucleotide sequence: TGCGCCAGCAGGCGGAGTCGGGGGAATAATGAAAAACTGTTTTTT.

This chain links TRBV28 with TRBJ2-1; no reliable D call. The CDR3 covers 16 residues. Deletions cut 5 bases from V and 0 bases from J, with 14 bases between. CDR1 and CDR2 (germline): MDHEN, SYDVKM. DNA for the CDR3: TGTGCCAGCAGTCCAAAGTCCCTACTCTCCTACAATGAGCAGTTCTTC. Amino acids: CASSPKSLLSYNEQFF.

The chain recombines TRBV28 with TRBJ2-3; the D is unclear. The CDR3 is made up of 13 amino acids. CDR1 MDHEN and CDR2 SYDVKM come from the germline V gene. V was cut by 7 bases and J by 0 bases, with 8 bases left in between. CDR3 sequence: CASTVSSTDTQYF. CDR3 sequence (DNA): TGTGCCAGCACAGTTAGCAGCACAGATACGCAGTATTTT.

The chain carries TRBV9 and TRBJ1-1; D gene uncertain. Looked up from germline, CDR1 is SGDLS and CDR2 is YYNGEE. The CDR3 covers 13 residues. V was clipped by 0 bases and J by 2 bases, with 5 bases between them. As DNA, the CDR3 is TGTGCCAGCAGCGTAGGATCCAACACTGAAGCTTTCTTT. It yields the protein CASSVGSNTEAFF.

The V call is TRBV5-1, the J call TRBJ1-2; D is uncertain. The CDR3 runs 13 residues. Trimming took 0 bases from V and 7 from J, leaving 10 bases between them. Per the germline V gene, CDR1 is SGHRS and CDR2 is YFSETQ. The CDR3 bases are TGCGCCAGCAGCTTGGGTTCCGGGCTTGGCTACACCTTC. Translation gives CASSLGSGLGYTF. The whole variable domain, filled in from reference TRBV5-1 and TRBJ1-2, reads KAGVTQTPRYLIKTRGQQVTLSCSPISGHRSVSWYQQTPGQGLQFLFEYFSETQRNKGNFPGRFSGRQFSNSRSEMNVSTLELGDSALYLCASSLGSGLGYTFGSGTRLTVV.

The genes are TRBV6-5 and TRBJ2-1; D gene ambiguous. Deletions cut 11 bases from V and 10 bases from J, with 9 bases between. This CDR3 comprises 9 residues. Germline V gene sequence: CDR1 MNHEY, CDR2 SVGAGI. The CDR3 DNA is TGTGCCCGGAGTTGCGAGCAGTTCTTC. Translated, it gives CARSCEQFF.

J is TRBJ2-7 and V is TRBV2; D remains unclear. Trimming pared 6 bases from V and 6 bases from J, leaving 15 bases between. Germline CDR1 and CDR2: SNHLY and FYNNEI. This CDR3 spans 13 amino acids. The CDR3 is CASRPDGYGEQYF. The CDR3 nucleotides read TGTGCCAGCAGGCCTGACGGCTACGGCGAGCAGTACTTC.

In this sample, this clone turned up once. The CDR3: CASSFGAGASGEQYF. As DNA, the CDR3 is TGTGCCAGCAGCTTCGGAGCGGGAGCGTCCGGCGAGCAGTACTTC. The chain couples TRBV5-6 to TRBJ2-7, with 8 bases that match TRBD2. Germline V CDR1 and CDR2: SGHDT, YYEEEE. Trimming at V came to 2 bases and at J to 6 bases, leaving 10 bases not matched to a gene. CDR3 length equals 15 residues.

This sequence joins TRBV19 and TRBJ1-1; TRBD1 might be the D (6 bases). The V end was cut by 11 bases, the J end by 1 base, with 17 bases between. The CDR3 sequence is 14 residues long. Germline V gene sequence: CDR1 LNHDA, CDR2 SQIVND (reference sequence). CDR3 region: CASLPGTRNTEAFF. The CDR3 nucleotides read TGTGCCTCCCTGCCAGGGACAAGGAACACTGAAGCTTTCTTT. The full variable domain, in which reference TRBV19 and TRBJ1-1 provide the parts outside the CDR3, is DGGITQSPKYLFRKEGQNVTLSCEQNLNHDAMYWYRQDPGQGLRLIYYSQIVNDFQKGDIAEGYSVSREKKESFPLTVTSAQKNPTAFYLCASLPGTRNTEAFFGQGTRLTVV.

The chain joins TRBV27 to TRBJ1-5; 7 positions match TRBD1. This CDR3 is 13 amino acids long. In germline, CDR1 is MNHEY, CDR2 SMNVEV (reference sequence). The V segment lost 5 bases and the J segment 7 bases; nucleotides outside the gene matches: 5. CDR3 DNA sequence: TGTGCCAGCAGTGAGACAGGGCCACAGCCCCAGCATTTT. It is translated as CASSETGPQPQHF.

V is TRBV28 and J is TRBJ2-4; D unresolved. This CDR3 region has 14 residues. The germline V gene has CDR1 MDHEN and CDR2 SYDVKM. V shed 3 bases and J shed 6 bases, with 12 bases lying between them. The DNA for the CDR3 is TGTGCCAGCAGTTTTCTTGGGCCCCGAAACATTCAGTACTTC. This codes for CASSFLGPRNIQYF. Combining the CDR3 with reference TRBV28 and TRBJ2-4 gives the whole variable domain DVKVTQSSRYLVKRTGEKVFLECVQDMDHENMFWYRQDPGLGLRLIYFSYDVKMKEKGDIPEGYSVSREKKERFSLILESASTNQTSMYLCASSFLGPRNIQYFGAGTRLSVL.

This chain connects TRBV11-2 to TRBJ2-7; D gene uncertain. The CDR3 spans 14 residues. The V end lost 8 bases, the J end lost 0 bases, and 14 bases lay between the germline ends. Germline-derived CDR1 and CDR2 are SGHAT and FQNNGV. This chain's CDR3 is CASSESFGSYEQYF. The CDR3 DNA sequence: TGTGCCAGCTCGGAATCCTTCGGCTCCTACGAGCAGTACTTC. The full variable domain, rest sourced from reference TRBV11-2 and TRBJ2-7, is EAGVAQSPRYKIIEKRQSVAFWCNPISGHATLYWYQQILGQGPKLLIQFQNNGVVDDSQLPKDRFSAERLKGVDSTLKIQPAKLEDSAVYLCASSESFGSYEQYFGPGTRLTVT.

The rearrangement links TRBV7-2 to TRBJ1-1; D unclear. Trimming stripped 5 bases from V and 0 bases from J, with 10 bases between. Germline V gene lookup returns CDR1 SGHTA and CDR2 FQGNSA. The CDR3 has 14 amino acids. CDR3 DNA sequence: TGTGCCAGCAGCCATTCTGGGATGAACACTGAAGCTTTCTTT. This sequence encodes CASSHSGMNTEAFF.

The chain couples TRBV7-2 to TRBJ2-7, with 7 bases aligning to TRBD1. From germline, CDR1 is SGHTA and CDR2 FQGNSA. This CDR3 is 14 amino acids long. V was pared by 5 bases and J by 6 bases, with 10 bases of the junction left unmatched. The CDR3: CASSRDRKGSEQYF. CDR3 bases: TGTGCCAGCAGCCGGGACAGAAAGGGATCCGAGCAGTACTTC.

The chain combines TRBV5-1 with TRBJ2-1; a possible D gene is TRBD1 (5 bases). Trimming cost V 4 bases and J 0 bases, with 11 bases left between them. Germline values: CDR1 SGHRS, CDR2 YFSETQ. CDR3 length equals 15 residues. The DNA for the CDR3 is TGCGCCAGCAGCCCCGACAGCGCCTCCTACAATGAGCAGTTCTTC. Its translation is CASSPDSASYNEQFF.

The rearrangement links TRBV11-3 to TRBJ2-3, with 9 positions matching TRBD1. The germline CDR1 and CDR2 sequences are SGHNT and YENEEA. The V gene end was trimmed by 5 bases and the J gene end by 3 bases; junction bases not matched to a gene: 6. The CDR3 sequence is 15 residues long. In DNA, the CDR3 is TGTGCCAGCAGCCTCCGGGACAGGGAGACAGATACGCAGTATTTT. Translated, it gives CASSLRDRETDTQYF.

This clone was detected a few times. Other DNA sequences from this sample encode an identical CDR3 as well. The CDR3 loop is CASRMDRSSGNTIYF. The CDR3 DNA sequence: TGTGCCAGTAGGATGGACCGAAGCTCTGGAAACACCATATATTTT. The chain recombines TRBV19 with TRBJ1-3; no firm D call. CDR1 and CDR2 (germline): LNHDA, SQIVND (reference sequence). The CDR3 is made up of 15 amino acids. V was clipped by 6 bases and J by 0 bases, with 12 bases between them.